The 13 T cell receptor beta chains presented below share a single source sample, sequenced in a study of blood T cells in healthy people across ages. Combining a sample-barcoded 5' primer with a J-beta primer mix, a second PCR ran for about 7 to 11 cycles. MiXCR was run by TCRdb on the 5' RACE reads, yielding one entry per CDR3 protein. The sample holds approximately 2,000,000 distinct CDR3 sequences, approximately 40% seen once. The sequenced sample was blood. The receptors shown here come from a human donor in good health.

This clonotype was counted only a few times. The chain employs TRBV18 and TRBJ1-6, with no clear D. The CDR3 has 13 amino acids. Germline V gene lookup returns CDR1 KGHSH and CDR2 LQKENI. V lost 4 bases to trimming and J lost 7 bases, with 8 bases between them. The CDR3, as DNA: TGTGCCAGCTCACGCGAGATGAATTCACCCCTCCACTTT. Translated: CASSREMNSPLHF.

In the case of this clonotype: The junction departs from germline at one end; a sequencing error may be responsible. Here the CDR3 reads CNVRISRETQYF. DNA for the CDR3: TGCAACGTTAGAATAAGTAGGGAGACCCAGTACTTC. J is TRBJ2-5 and V is TRBV29-1, with D uncertain. The CDR3 consists of 12 residues. Germline CDR1 and CDR2: SQVTM and ANQGSEA.

The sample holds a few counts of this clonotype. The V and J genes are TRBV7-9 and TRBJ1-2; TRBD1 matches 10 bases. Losses at the gene ends were 4 bases for V and 6 bases for J; bases not matched to a gene: 5. CDR3 length: 14 amino acids. Germline assignment: CDR1 SEHNR and CDR2 FQNEAQ (reference sequence). The CDR3 DNA reads TGTGCCAGCAGCTCGGGACAGGGGACCCATGGCTACACCTTC. Encoded protein: CASSSGQGTHGYTF.

With respect to this clonotype: The junction does not match germline at one end; this may be a read error. The V and J genes are TRBV2 and TRBJ2-1; tentative D call: TRBD2 (6 bases). This CDR3 region has 14 residues. CDR1 is SNHLY, CDR2 FYNNEI, per germline. The CDR3 loop is CADGEVAAYNEQFF. Written as DNA, the CDR3 is TGCGCTGATGGGGAGGTAGCGGCGTACAATGAGCAGTTCTTC. The full variable domain, with the rest looked up from reference TRBV2 and TRBJ2-1, is EPEVTQTPSHQVTQMGQEVILRCVPISNHLYFYWYRQILGQKVEFLVSFYNNEISEKSEIFDDQFSVERPDGSNFTLKIRSTKLEDSAMYFCADGEVAAYNEQFFGPGTRLTVL.

The gene calls are TRBV30 and TRBJ1-2; 7 bases are a match to TRBD1. Looked up from germline, CDR1 is GTSNPN and CDR2 is SVGIG (reference sequence). This CDR3 has 14 residues. The V and J ends lost 0 bases and 4 bases, in that order; junction bases with no gene match: 5. Written as DNA, the CDR3 is TGTGCCTGGAGTGTCACAGGGGTCCTCTATGGCTACACCTTC. Translating it yields CAWSVTGVLYGYTF. The whole variable domain, filled in from reference TRBV30 and TRBJ1-2, reads SQTIHQWPATLVQPVGSPLSLECTVEGTSNPNLYWYRQAAGRGLQLLFYSVGIGQISSEVPQNLSASRPQDRQFILSSKKLLLSDSGFYLCAWSVTGVLYGYTFGSGTRLTVV.

This chain joins TRBV29-1 and TRBJ1-2; a weak D match, TRBD1 (6 bases). The V and J ends lost 1 base and 4 bases respectively, with 22 bases between them. This CDR3 contains 17 residues. Germline CDR1 SQVTM, CDR2 ANQGSEA. In DNA, the CDR3 is TGCAGCGTTGAAGGAGGGTCGCCAGGCAGGGGCCGCTATGGCTACACCTTC. This translates into CSVEGGSPGRGRYGYTF.

The genes are TRBV5-1 and TRBJ2-3; 9 nucleotides match TRBD1. From germline, CDR1 is SGHRS and CDR2 YFSETQ. With 2 bases clipped from V and 4 bases from J, the junction kept 8 bases outside the gene matches. The CDR3 loop spans 16 amino acids. The CDR3, as DNA: TGCGCCAGCAGCTTACGAAACAGGGGGCTCGCAGATACGCAGTATTTT. Protein product: CASSLRNRGLADTQYF.

This clonotype was observed a few times. The chain has TRBV12-5 and TRBJ2-1, with 7 bases matching TRBD2. The CDR3 runs 13 residues. Germline lookup yields CDR1 LGHNT and CDR2 FRNRAP. CDR3 nucleotide sequence: TGTGCCAGCGGCCTCGGCGGGGGCAATGAGCAGTTCTTC. Its protein is CASGLGGGNEQFF. Variable domain in full (rest from reference TRBV12-5 and TRBJ2-1): DARVTQTPRHKVTEMGQEVTMRCQPILGHNTVFWYRQTMMQGLELLAYFRNRAPLDDSGMPKDRFSAEMPDATLATLKIQPSEPRDSAVYFCASGLGGGNEQFFGPGTRLTVL.

The rearrangement uses TRBV7-2 and TRBJ1-6; no clear D. The V gene lost 1 base and the J gene lost 5 bases, with 6 bases spanning the gap. CDR1 is SGHTA, CDR2 FQGNSA, per germline. This CDR3 contains 14 residues. The CDR3 DNA reads TGTGCCAGCAGCTTAGTTAAGAATAATTCACCCCTCCACTTT. The encoded protein is CASSLVKNNSPLHF.

The J gene is TRBJ2-1, the V gene TRBV6-5; TRBD2 aligns across 10 bases. The trim removed 2 bases at V and 7 bases at J, leaving 11 bases unmatched. Germline lookup yields CDR1 MNHEY and CDR2 SVGAGI. CDR3 length: 17 residues. CDR3 loop: CASSYRLLAGKGNEQFF. The CDR3 coding sequence is TGTGCCAGCAGTTACCGGCTACTAGCGGGGAAAGGTAATGAGCAGTTCTTC.

The chain recombines TRBV10-3 with TRBJ2-2; D call uncertain. Trimming stripped 0 bases from V and 5 bases from J, with 7 bases between. From germline, CDR1 is ENHRY and CDR2 SYGVKD. The CDR3 sequence is 14 residues long. As DNA, the CDR3 is TGTGCCATCAGTGAGTCGTTGGAGACCGGGGAGCTGTTTTTT. Encoded protein: CAISESLETGELFF.

The chain has TRBV6-5 and TRBJ2-1, with D perhaps matching TRBD1 (6 bases). Matching the DNA end better, TRBJ2-7 makes the J call doubtful. The CDR3 contains 15 residues. The V gene's germline CDR1 is MNHEY and CDR2 SVGAGI. The CDR3 reads CASSLYKGHTYEQYF. The CDR3 bases are TGTGCCAGCAGTCTCTACAAGGGACATACCTACGAGCAGTACTTC.

DNA for the CDR3: TGTGCCAGCAGGTTCGGCAGGGGCAACGAGCAGTACTTC. This codes for CASRFGRGNEQYF. The rearrangement links TRBV12-3 or TRBV12-4 to TRBJ2-4, with D possibly matching TRBD1 (6 bases). The assigned J gene may be wrong: the sequence end matches TRBJ2-7 better. The CDR3 has 13 amino acids.